This T cell receptor (beta chain) was captured in a study of blood T cells in healthy people across ages. Through a sample-barcoded 5' primer and a J-beta primer mix, a second PCR was run for roughly 7 to 11 cycles. MiXCR, applied by TCRdb to the 5' RACE reads, yields one record per CDR3 protein. The sample carries 800,000 to 900,000 distinct CDR3 sequences, about 62% recorded once. CDR1 and CDR2 (germline): SEHNR, FQNEAQ (reference sequence). V shed 5 bases and J shed 0 bases, with 18 bases lying between them. CDR3 length equals 17 residues. The TCR sequence derives from a man aged 25-45 years in good health. The sequenced material came from blood. The V gene is TRBV7-9, the J gene TRBJ2-3, with no clear D. Here the CDR3 DNA reads TGTGCCAGCAGCCCGCTTGCGGCTATCCCTAGCACAGATACGCAGTATTTT. Translating gives CASSPLAAIPSTDTQYF.